This T cell receptor (beta chain) is from a study of cytomegalovirus exposure and HLA in healthy donors. Looking at the study overall: A prior analysis found about 120 million unique TCR beta sequences from around 180 million T cells. Points from the study as a whole: Information on immune exposure was restricted to one variable (CMV serostatus). Roughly uniform depth of sequencing across donors was assumed in presence/absence analyses.

Worth noting for this clone: Antigen: not known.

The V gene's germline CDR1 is GTSNPN and CDR2 SVGIG (reference sequence). The CDR3 runs 12 residues. Trimming left V 4 bases short and J 12 bases short, with 19 bases between. The primer mix had 60 Vbeta and 13 Jbeta primers. Method: immunoSEQ multiplex PCR; TCRdb's copy keeps in-frame clones and lacks some. The sample holds 220,000 or so clones; around 80% are singletons and the top ten take 1.5% to 2%. This chain links TRBV30 with TRBJ2-7, with D possibly TRBD2 on 7 matching bases. The TCR sequence derives from a man aged 45-60 years in good health and CMV-seronegative. The specimen sequenced was PBMCs. Written as DNA, the CDR3 is TGTGCCTGGACAACTAGGGGGGGAGGGCCGTACTTC. Protein sequence: CAWTTRGGGPYF.